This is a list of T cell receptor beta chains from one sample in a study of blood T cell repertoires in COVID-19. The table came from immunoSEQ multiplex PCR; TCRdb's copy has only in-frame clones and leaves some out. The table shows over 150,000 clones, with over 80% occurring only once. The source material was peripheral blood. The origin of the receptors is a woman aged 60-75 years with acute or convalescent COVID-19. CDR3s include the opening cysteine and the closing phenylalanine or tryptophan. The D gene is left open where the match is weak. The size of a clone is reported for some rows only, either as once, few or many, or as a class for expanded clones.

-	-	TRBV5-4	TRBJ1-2	TGTGCCAGCAGCTTTACAGGGACCAATGGCTACACCTTC	CASSFTGTNGYTF
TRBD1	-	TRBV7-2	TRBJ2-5	TGTGCCAGCAGCTTGATGTTACAGGGGGGAGGAGAGACCCAGTACTTC	CASSLMLQGGGETQYF
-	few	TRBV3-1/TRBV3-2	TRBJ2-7	TGTGCCAGCAGCCAAGATAGGAACTACTACGAGCAGTACTTC	CASSQDRNYYEQYF
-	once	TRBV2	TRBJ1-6	TGTGCCGGCCTCTCGGGAAGCTATAATTCACCCCTCCACTTT	CAGLSGSYNSPLHF
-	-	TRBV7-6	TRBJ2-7	TGTGCCAGCAGCTTAGCACAGGGCCCTGCCTACGAGCAGTACTTC	CASSLAQGPAYEQYF
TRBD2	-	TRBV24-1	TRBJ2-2	TGTGCCAGCCTAGCGGGGGCTTCGAACACCGGGGAGCTGTTTTTT	CASLAGASNTGELFF
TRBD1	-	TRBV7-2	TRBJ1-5	TGTGCCAGCAGCTTAATCGGACAGGATAGCAATCAGCCCCAGCATTTT	CASSLIGQDSNQPQHF
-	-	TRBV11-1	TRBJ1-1	TGTGCCAGCAGCCGACAGTTGAACACTGAAGCTTTCTTT	CASSRQLNTEAFF
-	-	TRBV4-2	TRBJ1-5	TGTGCCAGCAGCCAAGAGACAGGGCCCCAGCATTTT	CASSQETGPQHF
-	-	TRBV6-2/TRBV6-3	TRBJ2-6	TGTGCCAGCAGTTTTCAGGGCGCGCGGGCCAACGTCCTGACTTTC	CASSFQGARANVLTF
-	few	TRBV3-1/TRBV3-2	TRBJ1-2	TGTGCCAGCAGTCGTACAGGGAACTATGGCTACACCTTC	CASSRTGNYGYTF
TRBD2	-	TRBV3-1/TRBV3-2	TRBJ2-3	TGTGCCAGCAGCCAAGGGACTAGCGGGGCCGTTCCGCAGTATTTT	CASSQGTSGAVPQYF
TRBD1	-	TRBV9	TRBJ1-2	TGTGCCAGCAGCCCCTGGACAGGGAGATACAACTATGGCTACACCTTC	CASSPWTGRYNYGYTF
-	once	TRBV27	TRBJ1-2	TGTGCCAGCAGTTTACGGGGGGGTCCTCCTAACTATGGCTACACCTTC	CASSLRGGPPNYGYTF
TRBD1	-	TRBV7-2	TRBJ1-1	TGTGCCAGCAGCCTCAGGGGGCTAGGTGAAGCTTTCTTT	CASSLRGLGEAFF
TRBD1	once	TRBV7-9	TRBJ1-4	TGTGCCAGCAGCCCTAACGACAGGGTCGGCGGTGAAAAACTGTTTTTT	CASSPNDRVGGEKLFF
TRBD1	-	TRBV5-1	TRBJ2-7	TGCGCCAGCAGCTTGAATACGGGACAGGGGATCTACGAGCAGTACTTC	CASSLNTGQGIYEQYF
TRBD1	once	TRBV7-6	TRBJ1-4	TGTGCCAGCAGCCTACCGGACAGGCCAAATGAAAAACTGTTTTTT	CASSLPDRPNEKLFF
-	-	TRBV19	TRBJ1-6	TGTGCCAGTAGTATCCGAGGAAATTCACCCCTCCACTTT	CASSIRGNSPLHF
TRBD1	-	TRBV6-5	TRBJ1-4	TGTGCCAGCAGCGGGACAGTCTCTAATGAAAAACTGTTTTTT	CASSGTVSNEKLFF
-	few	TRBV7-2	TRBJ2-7	TGTGCCAGCAGCCCTTCGATAAGACAGGACCAACCTCAGTACTTC	CASSPSIRQDQPQYF
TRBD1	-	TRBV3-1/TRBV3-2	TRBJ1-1	TGTGCCAGCAGCCATGGGACAGGGAAATCGATGAACACTGAAGCTTTCTTT	CASSHGTGKSMNTEAFF
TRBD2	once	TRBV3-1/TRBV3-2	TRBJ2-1	TGTGCCAGCAGCCAAGGTCTAGCGGGGGCCACGTCCTCCTACAATGAGCAGTTCTTC	CASSQGLAGATSSYNEQFF
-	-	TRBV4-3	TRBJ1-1	TGCGCCAGCAGCCAAGACAGGGCCAGCGACACTGAAGCTTTCTTT	CASSQDRASDTEAFF
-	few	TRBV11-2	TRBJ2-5	TGTGCCAGCAGTATAGGGGGGGCAAAGCAGTACTTC	CASSIGGAKQYF
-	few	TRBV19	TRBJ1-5	TGTGCCAGTAGTCGGGGAACAGAGAACTATCAGCCCCAGCATTTT	CASSRGTENYQPQHF